The subject of this entry is one T cell receptor (beta chain). This sample was taken from a study of monozygotic twins with inflammatory bowel disease. The germline V gene encodes CDR1 MDHEN and CDR2 SYDVKM. CDR3 length: 17 amino acids. Eight reactions per sample, run separately, yielded cDNA. Reprocessing the 5' RACE reads, TCRdb reports a single entry for every CDR3 protein and omits DNA. Its table lists 330,000 or so distinct CDR3 sequences. Whole-blood RNA isolation (total RNA) proceeded without T cell sorting. The sample consisted of blood. The receptor was derived from a human donor with ulcerative colitis or Crohn's disease, or a healthy co-twin of an affected twin (not recorded which). The chain is built from TRBV28 and TRBJ2-4; TCRdb names TRBD2, which stays unverified in the absence of DNA. CDR3 in amino acids: CARYRGRYLSAKNIQYF.